The next 8 T cell receptor beta chains were all read from a single sample in a study of shared clonotypes between healthy human individuals. Profiled with immunoSEQ multiplex PCR; TCRdb holds only in-frame clones, not every one. The data contain some 800,000 clones, around 93% of them singletons. Positively selected for CCR7, the CD45RO-negative cells used as naive CD8 cells excluded terminally differentiated effector memory CD45RA+ cells. Source material: naive CD8+ T cells sorted from blood. These receptors were taken from a man younger than 45 in good health.

Notes on this clone: Other DNA sequences in the same sample also yield this CDR3. V and J are TRBV27 and TRBJ2-7, with a weak D call TRBD2 (6 bases). The CDR3 length is 13 residues. With 3 bases removed from V and 3 bases from J, the gap between germline ends came to 9 bases. In germline, CDR1 is MNHEY, CDR2 SMNVEV (reference sequence). The CDR3 region is CASSFSGDYEQYF. The CDR3 region has the DNA TGTGCCAGCAGTTTTTCGGGAGACTACGAGCAGTACTTC.

V gene TRBV15 combines with J gene TRBJ2-7; 7 bases fit TRBD1. Germline V lookup: CDR1 LNHNV, CDR2 YYDKDF (reference sequence). V gave up 8 bases and J gave up 5 bases; unmatched junction bases: 6. The length of the CDR3 is 12 residues. The CDR3 bases are TGTGCCACCCGACAGGGTACCCACGAGCAGTACTTC. Its translation: CATRQGTHEQYF. Complete variable domain (other parts from reference TRBV15 and TRBJ2-7): DAMVIQNPRYQVTQFGKPVTLSCSQTLNHNVMYWYQQKSSQAPKLLFHYYDKDFNNEADTPDNFQSRRPNTSFCFLDIRSPGLGDTAMYLCATRQGTHEQYFGPGTRLTVT.

The V and J genes are TRBV5-1 and TRBJ1-1, with D maybe TRBD1 (6 bases). Trimming removed 3 bases from V and 2 bases from J, with 23 bases in between. Germline V CDR1 and CDR2: SGHRS, YFSETQ. CDR3 length equals 18 residues. CDR3 in amino acids: CASSWETGRGLGNTEAFF. DNA of the CDR3: TGCGCCAGCAGCTGGGAAACGGGCAGGGGTTTGGGTAACACTGAAGCTTTCTTT.

This chain connects TRBV5-4 to TRBJ1-3; D uncertain. CDR3 size: 14 residues. Trimming shortened V by 5 bases and J by 2 bases, and 11 bases separated the two germline ends. Germline CDR1 SGHNT, CDR2 YYREEE (reference sequence). In DNA, the CDR3 is TGTGCCAGCAGGGCAATTGAGGCTGGAAACACCATATATTTT. Amino acids: CASRAIEAGNTIYF.

A single count supports this clone. The chain's CDR3 is CATTGLAAYTGELFF. The DNA of the CDR3 is TGTGCCACCACGGGACTAGCGGCCTACACCGGGGAGCTGTTTTTT. The rearrangement links TRBV11-2 to TRBJ2-2, with 11 bases that match TRBD2. This CDR3 is built from 15 residues. The V gene's germline CDR1 is SGHAT and CDR2 FQNNGV. After removal of 10 bases from V and 3 bases from J, the junction contained 7 bases not matched to a gene.

The V call is TRBV7-9, the J call TRBJ2-7; TRBD2 matches 10 bases. Germline CDR1 SEHNR, CDR2 FQNEAQ (reference sequence). V trimming: 5 bases; J trimming: 5 bases; junction bases outside the gene matches: 6. There are 14 residues in the CDR3. In nucleotides, the CDR3 is TGTGCCAGCAGCGAAAGCGGGAGGGCGGACGAGCAGTACTTC. Its protein is CASSESGRADEQYF.

The J gene is TRBJ2-1, the V gene TRBV29-1, with unresolved D. Germline assignment: CDR1 SQVTM and CDR2 ANQGSEA. Trimming cost V 1 base and J 5 bases, with 9 bases left between them. The CDR3 extends over 13 amino acids. The CDR3 spells CSVEVNQDNEQFF. CDR3 nucleotide sequence: TGCAGCGTTGAAGTTAACCAGGACAATGAGCAGTTCTTC.

V is TRBV5-1 and J is TRBJ2-1; D is ambiguous. CDR3 length: 14 amino acids. Germline CDR1 reads SGHRS; CDR2 reads YFSETQ. Trimming shortened V by 0 bases and J by 5 bases, and 9 bases separated the two germline ends. CDR3 residues: CASSLGRQDNEQFF. CDR3 nucleotides: TGCGCCAGCAGCTTGGGACGACAAGACAATGAGCAGTTCTTC.